Each of the 28 T cell receptor beta chains below was sequenced from the same sample in a study of STAT5B mutations in CD4+ large granular lymphocyte leukemia. TCRdb's table, derived via immunoSEQ multiplex PCR, lists solely in-frame clones and lacks some. This table has 25,000 to 35,000 clones, 85% to 90% appearing once. Sequenced input: CD4+ T cells from blood buffy coats. These receptors were obtained from a human donor in good health.

J is TRBJ2-7 and V is TRBV6-5, with 9 bases matching TRBD1. Germline V gene data show CDR1 as MNHEY and CDR2 as SVGAGI. J was trimmed by 4 bases and V by 6 bases; bases with no gene match: 10. This CDR3 is 15 amino acids long. CDR3 in DNA: TGTGCCAGCAGCCGTACCTCGGGACAGGGTTACGAGCAGTACTTC. Translated, it gives CASSRTSGQGYEQYF.

As DNA, the CDR3 is TGTGCCAGCAGCATTAGCGGGAGGGGGTCCTACGAGCAGTACTTC. Residues: CASSISGRGSYEQYF. The chain recombines TRBV11-2 with TRBJ2-7, with 11 bases matching TRBD2. CDR3 length equals 15 residues. V trimming: 5 bases; J trimming: 1 base; junction bases outside the gene matches: 4. CDR1 and CDR2 from the germline V gene are SGHAT and FQNNGV.

The CDR3 sequence is CASSYQSGGSGYTF. CDR3 coding DNA: TGTGCCAGCAGTTATCAGTCAGGGGGGTCTGGCTACACCTTC. J is TRBJ1-2 and V is TRBV6-5; 7 bases fit TRBD1. J gave up 7 bases and V 3 bases, and 8 bases lay outside the gene matches. This CDR3 has 14 residues. CDR1 is MNHEY and CDR2 is SVGAGI in the germline V gene.

This chain links TRBV10-2 with TRBJ1-5, with D maybe TRBD1 (6 bases). Trimming pared 4 bases from V and 5 bases from J, leaving 12 bases between. The germline gives CDR1 WSHSY, CDR2 SAAADI. The CDR3 sequence is 14 residues long. The CDR3 loop reads CASSVGQGYQPQHF. CDR3 nucleotides: TGCGCCAGCAGTGTCGGGCAGGGGTATCAGCCCCAGCATTTT.

V is TRBV2 and J is TRBJ1-1, with TRBD1 matching 9 bases. Looked up from germline, CDR1 is SNHLY and CDR2 is FYNNEI. The CDR3 is 12 amino acids. Losses at the gene ends were 7 bases for V and 8 bases for J; bases not matched to a gene: 5. DNA of the CDR3: TGTGCCAGCAATCGACAGGGGGGGGAAGCTTTCTTT. This sequence encodes CASNRQGGEAFF.

V usage is TRBV5-5 and J usage is TRBJ2-3; D is perhaps TRBD2 (5 bases). The germline V gene encodes CDR1 SGHKS and CDR2 YYEKEE (reference sequence). V lost 10 bases and J 3 bases, leaving 12 bases between the germline ends. This CDR3 spans 12 amino acids. The CDR3 loop reads CASRGRTDTQYF. The CDR3 bases are TGTGCCTCCCGGGGTCGGACAGATACGCAGTATTTT.

V is TRBV5-8 and J is TRBJ2-5; D not certain. The DNA matches TRBJ2-7 better at its end, which makes the J call doubtful. Germline loops: CDR1 SGHTS, CDR2 YDEGEE. This CDR3 comprises 14 residues. CDR3 in DNA: TGTGCCAGCAGCTTGGGGGCAGGACCCTACGAGCAGTACTTC. Protein: CASSLGAGPYEQYF.

V is TRBV29-1 and J is TRBJ2-2; 9 nucleotides line up with TRBD1. The CDR3 covers 16 residues. Germline assignment: CDR1 SQVTM and CDR2 ANQGSEA. The J segment lost 0 bases and the V segment lost 2 bases, leaving 4 bases of the junction unmatched. The CDR3 nucleotides are TGCAGCGTTGAAACCGGGACAGGGACGAACACCGGGGAGCTGTTTTTT. Amino acid sequence: CSVETGTGTNTGELFF.

This sequence joins TRBV11-3 and TRBJ2-1; 11 bases map to TRBD2. The V segment lost 5 bases and the J segment 4 bases; nucleotides outside the gene matches: 4. Germline CDR1 is SGHNT and CDR2 is YENEEA. The CDR3 spans 15 residues. In nucleotides, the CDR3 is TGTGCCAGCAGCCCCGGGACTAGCGGATACAATGAGCAGTTCTTC. Its protein is CASSPGTSGYNEQFF.

This chain uses TRBV18 with TRBJ2-7; TRBD1 or TRBD2 may be the D gene (5 bases each). V was trimmed by 3 bases and J by 2 bases, leaving 11 bases between them. The CDR3 contains 14 residues. Germline CDR1 KGHSH, CDR2 LQKENI. CDR3 sequence reads: CASSPSGRAYEQYF. The DNA for the CDR3 is TGTGCCAGCTCACCTTCGGGACGGGCCTACGAGCAGTACTTC. Drawing the rest from reference TRBV18 and TRBJ2-7, the complete variable domain is NAGVMQNPRHLVRRRGQEARLRCSPMKGHSHVYWYRQLPEEGLKFMVYLQKENIIDESGMPKERFSAEFPKEGPSILRIQQVVRGDSAAYFCASSPSGRAYEQYFGPGTRLTVT.

This sequence joins TRBV19 and TRBJ1-1; D is undetermined. This CDR3 comprises 13 residues. Germline loops: CDR1 LNHDA, CDR2 SQIVND (reference sequence). Trimming removed 8 bases from V and 1 base from J, with 11 bases in between. CDR3 in amino acids: CASGRERNTEAFF. DNA of the CDR3: TGTGCCAGTGGGAGGGAGAGGAACACTGAAGCTTTCTTT.

The CDR3: CASSASSSGNTIYF. Here the CDR3 DNA reads TGTGCCAGTAGTGCCAGTAGCTCTGGAAACACCATATATTTT. The chain links TRBV19 to TRBJ1-3; D is ambiguous. Trimming left V 5 bases short and J 0 bases short, with 8 bases between. The CDR3 contains 14 residues. CDR1 is LNHDA and CDR2 is SQIVND in the germline V gene (reference sequence). The variable domain in full, with the rest retrieved from reference TRBV19 and TRBJ1-3, is DGGITQSPKYLFRKEGQNVTLSCEQNLNHDAMYWYRQDPGQGLRLIYYSQIVNDFQKGDIAEGYSVSREKKESFPLTVTSAQKNPTAFYLCASSASSSGNTIYFGEGSWLTVV.

The CDR3 DNA reads as TGCGCCAGCAGCTACGGACAGGGAGACTATGGCTACACCTTC. Residues: CASSYGQGDYGYTF. This rearrangement joins TRBV5-1 to TRBJ1-2, with 8 positions matching TRBD1. With 3 bases clipped from V and 3 bases from J, the junction kept 4 bases outside the gene matches. The CDR3 length is 14 residues. Germline V gene sequence: CDR1 SGHRS, CDR2 YFSETQ.

V gene TRBV7-3 combines with J gene TRBJ2-5, with 9 nucleotides matching TRBD2. CDR3 length: 15 residues. Unmatched junction bases numbered 7, after V lost 5 bases and J lost 3 bases. CDR1 and CDR2 from the germline V gene are SGHTA and FQGTGA. The CDR3 nucleotides are TGTGCCAGCAGCCCACTGGGACTAGCAGAAGAGACCCAGTACTTC. Residues: CASSPLGLAEETQYF.

The chain carries TRBV5-6 and TRBJ2-6; D perhaps matches TRBD1 (6 bases). V shed 5 bases and J shed 0 bases, with 12 bases lying between them. The CDR3 runs to 16 residues. Looked up from germline, CDR1 is SGHDT and CDR2 is YYEEEE. Here the CDR3 reads CASRETGHSGANVLTF. CDR3 bases: TGTGCCAGCAGGGAGACAGGCCACTCTGGGGCCAACGTCCTGACTTTC.

In its sample, this clone was seen a few times. The V and J genes are TRBV7-9 and TRBJ1-2, with D maybe TRBD1 (5 bases). The CDR3 runs to 13 residues. The germline V and J ends were trimmed by 5 bases and 3 bases, with 10 bases remaining between them. In germline, CDR1 is SEHNR, CDR2 FQNEAQ (reference sequence). The CDR3 nucleotides read TGTGCCAGCAGCCAAGGGGCAGACTATGGCTACACCTTC. Its protein is CASSQGADYGYTF.

CDR3 nucleotide sequence: TGTGCCAGCAGCTTAACAACAACCGGGACCCGGAGGGCTGAAGCTTTCTTT. Translated, it gives CASSLTTTGTRRAEAFF. J is TRBJ1-1 and V is TRBV7-8, with a weak D call TRBD1 (5 bases). Trimming stripped 2 bases from V and 6 bases from J, with 22 bases between. The CDR3 sequence is 17 residues long. Germline-derived CDR1 and CDR2 are SGHVS and FQNEAQ.

The chain couples TRBV2 to TRBJ2-5, with D unresolved. Near its end, the DNA agrees better with TRBJ2-7, so the J call may be wrong. CDR1 SNHLY and CDR2 FYNNEI come from the germline V gene. CDR3 length equals 13 residues. The CDR3 here is CASSERTLYEQYF. In nucleotides, the CDR3 is TGTGCCAGCAGTGAAAGGACCCTCTACGAGCAGTACTTC.

The gene calls are TRBV5-1 and TRBJ2-7; no clear D gene. In germline, CDR1 is SGHRS, CDR2 YFSETQ. Trimming removed 0 bases from V and 7 bases from J, with 11 bases in between. The CDR3 runs 13 residues. Written as DNA, the CDR3 is TGCGCCAGCAGCTTGGTCGGGTTGTGGGAGCAGTACTTC. Residues: CASSLVGLWEQYF.

This chain connects TRBV28 to TRBJ1-5; D gene uncertain. The CDR3 covers 16 residues. Germline assignment: CDR1 MDHEN and CDR2 SYDVKM. V was cut by 2 bases and J by 0 bases, with 11 bases left in between. Here the CDR3 reads CASSLGEWNSNQPQHF. For the CDR3, the DNA is TGTGCCAGCAGTTTAGGAGAGTGGAATAGCAATCAGCCCCAGCATTTT. The whole variable domain, remainder taken from reference TRBV28 and TRBJ1-5, is DVKVTQSSRYLVKRTGEKVFLECVQDMDHENMFWYRQDPGLGLRLIYFSYDVKMKEKGDIPEGYSVSREKKERFSLILESASTNQTSMYLCASSLGEWNSNQPQHFGDGTRLSIL.

J is TRBJ2-7 and V is TRBV9; the D call may be TRBD1 or TRBD2 (5 bases each). V gave up 0 bases and J gave up 9 bases, with 16 bases separating them. CDR3 length: 14 amino acids. The germline gives CDR1 SGDLS, CDR2 YYNGEE. Here the CDR3 reads CASSVEVARGVQYF. As DNA, the CDR3 is TGTGCCAGCAGCGTAGAGGTAGCCCGAGGGGTGCAGTACTTC.

The V and J genes are TRBV19 and TRBJ2-1; D is possibly TRBD1 or TRBD2 (5 bases each). Per germline, CDR1 LNHDA and CDR2 SQIVND (reference sequence). Trimming shortened V by 2 bases and J by 6 bases, and 14 bases separated the two germline ends. The CDR3 is made up of 15 amino acids. The CDR3 here is CASSIQGVGRNEQFF. The CDR3 DNA sequence: TGTGCCAGTAGTATACAGGGAGTTGGACGCAATGAGCAGTTCTTC. The full variable domain, completed using reference TRBV19 and TRBJ2-1, is DGGITQSPKYLFRKEGQNVTLSCEQNLNHDAMYWYRQDPGQGLRLIYYSQIVNDFQKGDIAEGYSVSREKKESFPLTVTSAQKNPTAFYLCASSIQGVGRNEQFFGPGTRLTVL.

The V and J genes are TRBV27 and TRBJ1-1; tentatively, D is TRBD1 (5 bases). From germline, CDR1 is MNHEY and CDR2 SMNVEV (reference sequence). V lost 2 bases, J lost 0 bases, and 19 bases lay in between. The CDR3 consists of 18 residues. The CDR3 loop reads CASSLRGLGGMVNTEAFF. The CDR3 region has the DNA TGTGCCAGCAGTTTAAGAGGTCTCGGGGGGATGGTGAACACTGAAGCTTTCTTT.

The V and J genes are TRBV5-5 and TRBJ1-5, with D possibly being TRBD1 (5 bases). CDR3 length: 14 amino acids. The ends were cut back, 5 bases at V and 0 bases at J, with 9 bases in the middle. The V gene's germline CDR1 is SGHKS and CDR2 YYEKEE (reference sequence). In nucleotides, the CDR3 is TGTGCCAGCAGTACCGACAGTAGCAATCAGCCCCAGCATTTT. The encoded protein is CASSTDSSNQPQHF.

The DNA for the CDR3 is TGTGCCAGCAGCTTAGTTCCCGGGTCGGGCTACGAGCAGTACTTC. It codes for CASSLVPGSGYEQYF. This chain uses TRBV11-1 with TRBJ2-7; the D is unclear. This CDR3 region has 15 residues. V was shortened by 1 base and J by 3 bases, with 13 bases between the two germline ends. Germline CDR1 SGHAT, CDR2 FQDESV (reference sequence).

V is TRBV7-9 and J is TRBJ1-3; D is ambiguous. V dropped 5 bases and J dropped 4 bases, with 15 bases sitting between them. The length of the CDR3 is 15 residues. Germline values: CDR1 SEHNR, CDR2 FQNEAQ (reference sequence). The CDR3 DNA is TGTGCCAGCAGCCTTCAGCTGGCGGGGGGAAACACCATATATTTT. Its protein is CASSLQLAGGNTIYF. The whole variable domain, filled in from reference TRBV7-9 and TRBJ1-3, reads DTGVSQNPRHKITKRGQNVTFRCDPISEHNRLYWYRQTLGQGPEFLTYFQNEAQLEKSRLLSDRFSAERPKGSFSTLEIQRTEQGDSAMYLCASSLQLAGGNTIYFGEGSWLTVV.

The gene calls are TRBV10-3 and TRBJ1-1, with D possibly being TRBD1 (6 bases). Germline V gene lookup returns CDR1 ENHRY and CDR2 SYGVKD. V was pared by 4 bases and J by 4 bases, with 13 bases between. CDR3 length: 14 residues. The DNA of the CDR3 is TGTGCCATCAGTGGGACAGTGGGCGGCACTGAAGCTTTCTTT. Its protein product is CAISGTVGGTEAFF.

The chain uses TRBV2 and TRBJ2-7; TRBD2 agrees at 9 bases. Per germline, CDR1 SNHLY and CDR2 FYNNEI. The CDR3 runs to 15 residues. Germline trimming cut 3 bases from V and 7 bases from J; bases unmatched to any gene: 10. The CDR3, as DNA: TGTGCCAGCAGTGATCTGGCTAGCGGGACGGGGGAGCAGTACTTC. Translating it yields CASSDLASGTGEQYF.